The present entry profiles one TCR beta chain with its context. One base away lies a much larger clone, so this may be a sequencing read error. This sample is drawn from a study of T cell repertoires in cytomegalovirus infection. MiXCR was run by TCRdb on the reads, yielding one entry per CDR3 protein. The data hold 150,000 to 200,000 distinct CDR3 sequences, with roughly a fifth observed a single time. There are 18 residues in the CDR3. The V gene end was trimmed by 2 bases and the J gene end by 0 bases; junction bases not matched to a gene: 11. CDR1 is MNHEY and CDR2 is SVGAGI in the germline V gene.

The chain recombines TRBV6-5 with TRBJ2-3; TRBD1 aligns across 7 bases. The sample consisted of PBMCs. This receptor was identified in a human donor in good health (CMV status not recorded). Some clones in this sample may be carry-over from other donors' samples. CDR3 sequence: CASSYRQGRGSSTDTQYF. The CDR3 coding sequence is TGTGCCAGCAGTTACAGACAGGGTCGGGGTTCTAGCACAGATACGCAGTATTTT.